This T cell receptor (beta chain) was obtained from a study of a mutant IDH1 vaccine in newly diagnosed glioma. As for the study in general: Investigators started vaccination 4-6 weeks after radiotherapy alone, or with temozolomide cycles. An approximately 62% male, approximately 40% female split and a mean age of about 40 years characterized treated patients. Prior therapy was radiotherapy, temozolomide, or both; most received both.

As concerns this clone: The antigen is undetermined.

Germline V lookup: CDR1 SGHTA, CDR2 FQGNSA. Trimming shortened V by 0 bases and J by 2 bases, and 11 bases separated the two germline ends. CDR3 length: 15 residues. This sample's time point: week 23, last vaccination. Each dose delivered 300 ug of mutant IDH1 20-mer peptide subcutaneously with imiquimod. The method was immunoSEQ multiplex PCR; TCRdb's version includes in-frame clones alone and lacks a portion of them. The sample lists 50,000 to 70,000 clones, about 89% seen once, with about 1.3% in the top ten. Regarding the study as a whole: Pseudoprogression seemed unlinked to shifts in top peripheral T cell clonotypes.

The sequence was collected from a man in his forties or fifties with glioma. The chain has TRBV7-2 and TRBJ2-7, with D possibly being TRBD2 (6 bases). Sequences were derived from PBMCs, sampled from a glioma patient whose treatment included an IDH1 peptide vaccine. The CDR3, as DNA: TGTGCCAGCAGCTTAGCCTGGGACTCAGCCTACGAGCAGTACTTC. The encoded protein is CASSLAWDSAYEQYF.